This TCR beta chain was captured in a study of blood T cell repertoires in COVID-19. Study-wide background: Spain, Italy and the United States supplied samples that represented acute and convalescent COVID-19. From T cells, B-cell-depleted T cells, or PBMCs came the material, which was cDNA or gDNA.

In this sample, this clone turned up a few times. The CDR3 runs to 16 residues. Trimming cost V 3 bases and J 2 bases; bases outside gene matches: 10. Germline V gene lookup returns CDR1 LNHDA and CDR2 SQIVND (reference sequence). Authors' processing steps: The authors estimated nucleated cell counts from reference gene primer amplification. TCRdb's table, derived via immunoSEQ multiplex PCR, lists solely in-frame clones and lacks some. The D gene and trimming were derived from the DNA, and the V and J assignments and clone size from that table. The sample yields tens of thousands of clones, around 86% seen once.

This TCR was recovered from a young man with acute or convalescent COVID-19. The rearrangement joins TRBV19 to TRBJ2-7, with TRBD2 matching 7 bases. The sample taken for sequencing was peripheral blood. The CDR3 nucleotides read TGTGCCAGTAGTATCGGGGCGTCTAGCGGAGCCTACGAGCAGTACTTC. Protein product: CASSIGASSGAYEQYF. The whole variable domain, remainder taken from reference TRBV19 and TRBJ2-7, is DGGITQSPKYLFRKEGQNVTLSCEQNLNHDAMYWYRQDPGQGLRLIYYSQIVNDFQKGDIAEGYSVSREKKESFPLTVTSAQKNPTAFYLCASSIGASSGAYEQYFGPGTRLTVT.